This T cell receptor beta chain was identified in a study of T cell responses to AZD1222 COVID-19 vaccine. V shed 5 bases and J 4 bases; nucleotides not matched to a gene: 6. This CDR3 comprises 14 residues. Germline-derived CDR1 and CDR2 are SGHRS and YFSETQ. As regards this clone: Its antigen is unidentified.

Overall study results and limits: Donors, mostly white British, included more females; clonal diversity was possibly underestimated. Two AZD1222 doses significantly raised spike-specific TCR breadth and depth over controls. Targets within unmutated variant regions were reportedly found for nearly half of spike-specific TCRs. Repertoires were sampled only after the peak T cell response.

Using immunoSEQ multiplex PCR, the repertoire was profiled, and TCRdb retains in-frame clones only, with some absent. The profile shows more than 95,000 clones, around 92% of them singletons. V is TRBV5-1 and J is TRBJ1-1; 9 bases match TRBD1. The sequencing here drew on peripheral blood, taken on day 0 of AZD1222 vaccination. The receptor's source is an adult in good health. The CDR3, as DNA: TGCGCCAGCAGTGAACAGGGGGCAAGCACTGAAGCTTTCTTT. Its translation: CASSEQGASTEAFF.